A single sample gave rise to the 31 T cell receptor beta chains below, sequenced in a study of patients and donors after allogeneic stem cell transplantation. TCRdb re-called the RT-PCR reads with MiXCR, one entry per CDR3 protein. The repertoire holds about 110,000 distinct CDR3 sequences, around 36% seen once, with 27% in the top ten. The sequencing input was blood, either unsorted or a sorted T cell fraction (not recorded which). Receptors were obtained from a human donor who was either an allogeneic HSCT recipient or a stem cell or donor lymphocyte infusion donor (not recorded which). It is not recorded whose cells these are; they may come from a transplant donor.

The chain recombines TRBV28 with TRBJ2-2; 8 positions match TRBD1. Unmatched junction bases numbered 2, after V lost 0 bases and J lost 2 bases. CDR3 length: 16 residues. The germline CDR1 and CDR2 sequences are MDHEN and SYDVKM. The DNA for the CDR3 is TGTGCCAGCAGTTTATGGCAGGGGGCCAACACCGGGGAGCTGTTTTTT. Encoded protein: CASSLWQGANTGELFF.

The sample holds a few counts of this clonotype. The chain employs TRBV29-1 and TRBJ1-1, with D uncertain. The V and J ends lost 6 bases and 1 base respectively, with 15 bases between them. CDR1 and CDR2 from the germline V gene are SQVTM and ANQGSEA. The CDR3 loop spans 14 amino acids. The CDR3 loop reads CSVNPSAGNTEAFF. The CDR3 DNA sequence: TGCAGCGTCAACCCCTCCGCGGGGAACACTGAAGCTTTCTTT.

This clonotype has a handful of counts. J is TRBJ2-2 and V is TRBV27; D is perhaps TRBD1 (6 bases). Germline CDR1 reads MNHEY; CDR2 reads SMNVEV (reference sequence). This CDR3 contains 13 residues. V lost 6 bases to trimming and J lost 5 bases, with 10 bases between them. The CDR3 here is CASSGTLTGELFF. The CDR3 coding sequence is TGTGCCAGCAGCGGGACACTAACCGGGGAGCTGTTTTTT.

The CDR3 spells CASRAGLAGNIQYF. The CDR3 region has the DNA TGTGCCAGCAGAGCAGGACTAGCTGGGAACATTCAGTACTTC. The J gene is TRBJ2-4, the V gene TRBV12-3 or TRBV12-4; 8 bases map to TRBD2. CDR3 length: 14 amino acids. The J segment lost 7 bases and the V segment lost 6 bases, leaving 8 bases of the junction unmatched.

There are many counts of this clonotype. The chain is built from TRBV12-3 or TRBV12-4 and TRBJ1-1, with a possible D match to TRBD1 (6 bases). The CDR3 is 15 amino acids. Trimming took 6 bases from V and 1 from J, leaving 15 bases between them. The CDR3 nucleotides read TGTGCCAGCAGACAAAAGGGACATACGAACACTGAAGCTTTCTTT. Translated: CASRQKGHTNTEAFF.

This clonotype was detected only a few times. The chain recombines TRBV12-3 or TRBV12-4 with TRBJ1-4; 9 bases line up with TRBD1. This CDR3 is built from 18 residues. V lost 2 bases and J lost 7; bases outside the gene matches: 14. The CDR3 DNA follows: TGTGCCAGCAGTTTAAGGACAGGGGAGAATCGACTAAGTGAAAAACTGTTTTTT. Protein product: CASSLRTGENRLSEKLFF.

This chain links TRBV5-6 with TRBJ2-7, with 9 nucleotides matching TRBD1. The CDR3 runs 16 residues. J lost 3 bases, V lost 2 bases, and 9 bases had no gene match. Germline CDR1 SGHDT, CDR2 YYEEEE. The CDR3 region has the DNA TGTGCCAGCAGCTTACGCCCGGGGACAGGGCACTACGAGCAGTACTTC. Translated, it gives CASSLRPGTGHYEQYF.

The chain has TRBV20-1 and TRBJ2-7; possibly TRBD2 for D (5 bases). The length of the CDR3 is 14 residues. With 3 bases removed from V and 1 base from J, the gap between germline ends came to 13 bases. Germline CDR1 and CDR2: DFQATT and SNEGSKA (reference sequence). This CDR3 reads CSASLDYPSYEQYF. CDR3 nucleotides: TGCAGTGCTAGTCTAGACTACCCATCCTACGAGCAGTACTTC.

This clonotype was detected many times. The V gene is TRBV12-3 or TRBV12-4, the J gene TRBJ1-4, with D unresolved. V gave up 8 bases and J gave up 8 bases, with 15 bases separating them. This CDR3 is 13 amino acids long. CDR3 amino acids: CASQPFWGEKLFF. In nucleotides, the CDR3 is TGTGCCAGCCAACCTTTTTGGGGAGAAAAACTGTTTTTT.

A few counts support this clonotype. CDR3 bases: TGTGCCACCAGCTGGTATACAGCAGTCGCAACTAATGAAAAACTGTTTTTT. This gives the protein CATSWYTAVATNEKLFF. The rearrangement joins TRBV15 to TRBJ1-4; no clear D gene. V dropped 5 bases and J dropped 0 bases, with 16 bases sitting between them. The germline V gene has CDR1 LNHNV and CDR2 YYDKDF (reference sequence). This CDR3 contains 17 residues.

The chain uses TRBV5-1 and TRBJ2-1; D is ambiguous. The V gene lost 2 bases and the J gene lost 10 bases, with 10 bases spanning the gap. This CDR3 is 12 amino acids long. The germline V gene has CDR1 SGHRS and CDR2 YFSETQ. In DNA, the CDR3 is TGCGCCAGCAGCTTCGAGCCTGGGGAGCAGTTCTTC. Amino acids: CASSFEPGEQFF.

This clonotype was seen a handful of times. CDR3 nucleotides: TGTGCCAGCAGTTATGGGACAGGCTATGGCTACACCTTC. Its translation is CASSYGTGYGYTF. The gene calls are TRBV27 and TRBJ1-2, with 8 bases matching TRBD1. Germline V gene sequence: CDR1 MNHEY, CDR2 SMNVEV (reference sequence). The CDR3 is made up of 13 amino acids. V dropped 4 bases and J dropped 4; count of bases not matched to a gene: 2.

The chain employs TRBV5-1 and TRBJ2-1; 9 bases are shared with TRBD2. Trimming removed 0 bases from V and 5 bases from J; junction bases left unmatched: 3. The germline CDR1 and CDR2 sequences are SGHRS and YFSETQ. The CDR3 contains 15 residues. The CDR3, as DNA: TGCGCCAGCAGCTTGGTCCTAGCGGGGAACAATGAGCAGTTCTTC. Residues: CASSLVLAGNNEQFF.

The CDR3 protein is CASKVPLEGYGYTF. DNA of the CDR3: TGTGCCAGCAAGGTCCCCCTGGAGGGGTATGGCTACACCTTC. The chain links TRBV6-5 to TRBJ1-2, with D tentatively TRBD1 (5 bases). The CDR3 runs 14 residues. The germline CDR1 and CDR2 sequences are MNHEY and SVGAGI. With 7 bases removed from V and 5 bases from J, the gap between germline ends came to 17 bases.

This clonotype was detected only a few times. The chain links TRBV10-3 to TRBJ2-1; 7 nucleotides align to TRBD2. The CDR3 contains 12 residues. The germline CDR1 and CDR2 sequences are ENHRY and SYGVKD. With 8 bases clipped from V and 8 bases from J, the junction kept 6 bases outside the gene matches. The CDR3 reads CAISRAGYEQFF. CDR3 DNA: TGTGCCATCTCCCGAGCGGGATATGAGCAGTTCTTC.

This chain connects TRBV6-5 to TRBJ2-7, with 11 bases that match TRBD2. V shed 8 bases and J 4 bases; nucleotides not matched to a gene: 7. The CDR3 has 14 amino acids. Germline V gene sequence: CDR1 MNHEY, CDR2 SVGAGI. The CDR3 protein is CASSSTSGIYEQYF. CDR3 sequence (DNA): TGTGCCAGCTCCTCGACTAGCGGGATTTACGAGCAGTACTTC.

The rearrangement joins TRBV7-9 to TRBJ2-7; tentatively, D is TRBD2 (5 bases). Germline-derived CDR1 and CDR2 are SEHNR and FQNEAQ (reference sequence). CDR3 length: 17 amino acids. V lost 2 bases and J lost 4, with 21 bases in between. Here the CDR3 DNA reads TGTGCCAGCAGCTTACGGCCGGGGTATGACCCTCCATACGAGCAGTACTTC. It specifies CASSLRPGYDPPYEQYF.

This clonotype was counted between two and nine times. The gene calls are TRBV27 and TRBJ1-2, with D uncertain. Trimming pared 0 bases from V and 2 bases from J, leaving 7 bases between. The CDR3 covers 14 residues. Germline V gene sequence: CDR1 MNHEY, CDR2 SMNVEV (reference sequence). CDR3: CASSLSGGNYGYTF. CDR3 DNA: TGTGCCAGCAGTTTATCCGGAGGGAACTATGGCTACACCTTC.

This chain joins TRBV30 and TRBJ1-5; D not resolved. The CDR3 has 13 residues. Trimming cost V 0 bases and J 4 bases, with 7 bases left between them. From germline, CDR1 is GTSNPN and CDR2 SVGIG (reference sequence). The CDR3 bases are TGTGCCTGGAGTGTACAAGGAAATCAGCCCCAGCATTTT. Protein: CAWSVQGNQPQHF. Based on the CDR3 plus reference TRBV30 and TRBJ1-5, the full variable domain is SQTIHQWPATLVQPVGSPLSLECTVEGTSNPNLYWYRQAAGRGLQLLFYSVGIGQISSEVPQNLSASRPQDRQFILSSKKLLLSDSGFYLCAWSVQGNQPQHFGDGTRLSIL.

The chain joins TRBV15 to TRBJ2-3; maybe TRBD2 (6 bases). The length of the CDR3 is 15 residues. Germline CDR1 LNHNV, CDR2 YYDKDF (reference sequence). Trimming shortened V by 3 bases and J by 4 bases, and 14 bases separated the two germline ends. The CDR3 sequence is CATSSGGITADTQYF. CDR3 nucleotides: TGTGCCACCAGCAGTGGGGGGATAACCGCAGATACGCAGTATTTT.

The gene calls are TRBV4-2 and TRBJ1-1; TRBD1 might be the D (5 bases). Germline V lookup: CDR1 LGHNA, CDR2 YNFKEQ. There are 16 residues in the CDR3. V lost 0 bases to trimming and J lost 0 bases, with 11 bases between them. CDR3 loop: CASSQDPVRVNTEAFF. In nucleotides, the CDR3 is TGTGCCAGCAGCCAAGATCCAGTCAGGGTGAACACTGAAGCTTTCTTT.

This chain links TRBV25-1 with TRBJ1-2, with 9 bases matching TRBD1. Trimming removed 1 base from V and 10 bases from J; junction bases left unmatched: 7. The germline V gene has CDR1 MGHDK and CDR2 SYGVNS. The length of the CDR3 is 14 residues. The chain's CDR3 is CASSEWAGQGDYTF. The CDR3 region has the DNA TGTGCCAGCAGTGAATGGGCGGGACAGGGCGACTACACCTTC.

J is TRBJ2-3 and V is TRBV29-1, with D perhaps matching TRBD2 (5 bases). Germline V CDR1 and CDR2: SQVTM, ANQGSEA. Between the trimmed V and J ends, which lost 3 bases and 3 bases, there was a span of 10 bases. The CDR3 is 13 amino acids. The CDR3 protein is CSVDLAPTDTQYF. The CDR3 DNA is TGCAGCGTTGACCTAGCTCCGACAGATACGCAGTATTTT.

This clonotype was counted only a few times. The chain joins TRBV28 to TRBJ1-3; no reliable D call. CDR3 length: 16 residues. The V end lost 10 bases, the J end lost 2 bases, and 21 bases lay between the germline ends. CDR1 is MDHEN, CDR2 SYDVKM, per germline. As DNA, the CDR3 is TGTGCCACCTCCTTCCCCGGGGTGAAGACTGGAAACACCATATATTTT. Encoded protein: CATSFPGVKTGNTIYF.

The genes are TRBV6-5 and TRBJ2-7; TRBD2 might be the D (5 bases). The CDR3 has 14 amino acids. CDR1 is MNHEY, CDR2 SVGAGI, per germline. Deletions cut 2 bases from V and 3 bases from J, with 11 bases between. CDR3 sequence: CASSYEGGGYEQYF. CDR3 DNA: TGTGCCAGCAGTTACGAAGGAGGCGGCTACGAGCAGTACTTC.

The V gene is TRBV6-5, the J gene TRBJ1-2; D possibly corresponds to TRBD1 (5 bases). The V end lost 1 base, the J end lost 2 bases, and 17 bases lay between the germline ends. Germline loops: CDR1 MNHEY, CDR2 SVGAGI. The CDR3 contains 17 residues. CDR3 sequence reads: CASSYWGGGGRNYGYTF. As DNA, the CDR3 is TGTGCCAGCAGTTACTGGGGGGGAGGTGGGAGGAACTATGGCTACACCTTC.

This clonotype was seen a handful of times. V gene TRBV6-2 or TRBV6-3 combines with J gene TRBJ1-1, with D possibly TRBD1 on 6 matching bases. The CDR3 loop spans 17 amino acids. CDR1 and CDR2 (germline): MNHEY, SVGEGT. The germline V and J ends were trimmed by 4 bases and 0 bases, with 18 bases remaining between them. CDR3 bases: TGTGCCAGCAGTTGTACGGCGACAGGAGGCATGAACACTGAAGCTTTCTTT. This gives the protein CASSCTATGGMNTEAFF.

The gene calls are TRBV15 and TRBJ2-1; D uncertain. This CDR3 contains 16 residues. Germline V gene data show CDR1 as LNHNV and CDR2 as YYDKDF (reference sequence). Deletions cut 5 bases from V and 5 bases from J, with 19 bases between. CDR3 residues: CATSPLGRIPNNEQFF. Here the CDR3 DNA reads TGTGCCACCAGCCCATTAGGGCGGATTCCGAACAATGAGCAGTTCTTC. The complete variable domain, with remaining parts taken from reference TRBV15 and TRBJ2-1, reads DAMVIQNPRYQVTQFGKPVTLSCSQTLNHNVMYWYQQKSSQAPKLLFHYYDKDFNNEADTPDNFQSRRPNTSFCFLDIRSPGLGDTAMYLCATSPLGRIPNNEQFFGPGTRLTVL.

This clonotype was counted once. The chain uses TRBV5-1 and TRBJ2-1; 7 nucleotides line up with TRBD2. There are 14 residues in the CDR3. The germline gives CDR1 SGHRS, CDR2 YFSETQ. V lost 4 bases to trimming and J lost 5 bases; unmatched junction nucleotides: 6. DNA of the CDR3: TGCGCCAGCAGCCTCGGGACTACCGACAATGAGCAGTTCTTC. This translates into CASSLGTTDNEQFF.

About this clonotype: It is likely a read error, because the conserved phenylalanine at the end of the CDR3 is missing. The chain has TRBV20-1 and TRBJ1-1; no reliable D call. The length of the CDR3 is 13 residues. Germline assignment: CDR1 DFQATT and CDR2 SNEGSKA (reference sequence). V lost 1 base to trimming and J lost 1 base, with 7 bases between them. The CDR3 region has the DNA TGCAGTGCTAGAGTGGACGGGAACACTGAAGCTTTCTAT. This sequence encodes CSARVDGNTEAFY.

This clonotype was seen a handful of times. This rearrangement joins TRBV20-1 to TRBJ1-5, with D unclear. V lost 1 base, J lost 4 bases, and 5 bases lay in between. Per germline, CDR1 DFQATT and CDR2 SNEGSKA (reference sequence). The CDR3 spans 12 residues. Here the CDR3 reads CSARAENQPQHF. In DNA form, the CDR3 reads TGCAGTGCTAGAGCGGAGAATCAGCCCCAGCATTTT.